Below, 17 T cell receptor beta chains from the same sample are listed, as sequenced in a study of T cells after posttransplantation cyclophosphamide. Control samples came 1 year after myeloablative marrow transplants with methotrexate plus calcineurin inhibitor. The protocol was immunoSEQ multiplex PCR, while the TCRdb copy is restricted to in-frame clones and leaves out a portion. The sample holds more than 15,000 clones; roughly 84% are singletons and the top ten take over 4.5%. Sample: PBMCs, taken roughly 350 days after allogeneic stem cell transplant with calcineurin inhibitor and methotrexate. Source of these receptors: a male patient younger than 30 who received an allogeneic stem cell transplant from a related donor, was CMV-positive, and had no GVHD. Some T cells may have originated in the graft donor.

J is TRBJ1-4 and V is TRBV5-4; D gene unclear. The CDR3 is made up of 16 amino acids. Germline V CDR1 and CDR2: SGHNT, YYREEE (reference sequence). The ends were cut back, 0 bases at V and 8 bases at J, with 17 bases in the middle. The CDR3 DNA sequence: TGTGCCAGCAGCTTGGGTATAGGGCCCGGGGAGGAAAAACTGTTTTTT. Translation gives CASSLGIGPGEEKLFF. Full variable domain (missing parts from reference TRBV5-4 and TRBJ1-4): ETGVTQSPTHLIKTRGQQVTLRCSSQSGHNTVSWYQQALGQGPQFIFQYYREEENGRGNFPPRFSGLQFPNYSSELNVNALELDDSALYLCASSLGIGPGEEKLFFGSGTQLSVL.

This rearrangement joins TRBV7-9 to TRBJ2-2; 10 nucleotides match TRBD2. This CDR3 comprises 17 residues. J lost 3 bases, V lost 5 bases, and 9 bases had no gene match. CDR1 and CDR2 (germline): SEHNR, FQNEAQ (reference sequence). CDR3 DNA sequence: TGTGCCAGCAGCCCAAGCGGGAGGGCCGTACACACCGGGGAGCTGTTTTTT. This sequence encodes CASSPSGRAVHTGELFF.

This clone was detected a few times. The V gene is TRBV5-4, the J gene TRBJ2-5; D might be TRBD1 (6 bases). Trimming shortened V by 3 bases and J by 2 bases, and 20 bases separated the two germline ends. The CDR3 covers 17 residues. Germline CDR1 is SGHNT and CDR2 is YYREEE (reference sequence). CDR3 residues: CASSYITMGQGQETQYF. The CDR3 nucleotides read TGTGCCAGCAGCTATATAACGATGGGGCAGGGGCAAGAGACCCAGTACTTC.

A word on this clone: Other DNA sequences within the sample encode an identical CDR3. For the CDR3, the DNA is TGTGCTAGTGGCCCACAGGGAACCGGGGAGCTGTTTTTT. Its protein product is CASGPQGTGELFF. J is TRBJ2-2 and V is TRBV12-5, with D possibly TRBD1 on 6 matching bases. In germline, CDR1 is LGHNT, CDR2 FRNRAP. The CDR3 extends over 13 amino acids. V was cut by 6 bases and J by 5 bases, with 10 bases left in between.

J is TRBJ2-2 and V is TRBV18, with 8 bases fitting TRBD2. Germline assignment: CDR1 KGHSH and CDR2 LQKENI. CDR3 length equals 16 residues. The V gene end was trimmed by 2 bases and the J gene end by 3 bases; junction bases not matched to a gene: 5. CDR3 protein: CASSPSGTRDTGELFF. The CDR3 nucleotides read TGTGCCAGCTCACCATCCGGGACTAGGGACACCGGGGAGCTGTTTTTT.

Note on this clone: At one end, the junction sequence differs from germline, possibly due to a read error. The J gene is TRBJ2-1, the V gene TRBV5-1; 10 bases are shared with TRBD1. Germline CDR1 and CDR2: SGHRS and YFSETQ. This CDR3 comprises 16 residues. CDR3 protein: CASSWALGQGYSEQFF. The CDR3, as DNA: TGCGCCAGCAGCTGGGCTCTGGGACAGGGGTACAGTGAGCAGTTCTTC.

This chain joins TRBV7-9 and TRBJ2-1; tentative D call: TRBD2 (6 bases). The ends were cut back, 2 bases at V and 8 bases at J, with 13 bases in the middle. The CDR3 has 14 residues. Germline V gives CDR1 SEHNR, CDR2 FQNEAQ (reference sequence). The CDR3 here is CASSLTGETDEQFF. The CDR3 DNA reads TGTGCCAGCAGCTTAACGGGAGAGACGGATGAGCAGTTCTTC.

This chain joins TRBV5-8 and TRBJ2-7, with a possible D match to TRBD1 (5 bases). Trimming left V 4 bases short and J 3 bases short, with 20 bases between. This CDR3 contains 16 residues. Germline CDR1 and CDR2: SGHTS and YDEGEE. CDR3 loop: CASSPQKWGQGYEQYF. DNA of the CDR3: TGTGCCAGCAGCCCCCAAAAGTGGGGCCAGGGCTACGAGCAGTACTTC.

The chain couples TRBV5-6 to TRBJ2-1; TRBD1 matches 10 bases. The J segment lost 8 bases and the V segment lost 3 bases, leaving 5 bases of the junction unmatched. This CDR3 region has 14 residues. CDR1 is SGHDT and CDR2 is YYEEEE in the germline V gene. CDR3 nucleotide sequence: TGTGCCAGCAGCTCGGGACAGGGGTTCGATGAGCAGTTCTTC. It translates to CASSSGQGFDEQFF.

CDR3 residues: CASSLAPFPGGDTQYF. CDR3 bases: TGCGCCAGCAGCTTGGCCCCATTCCCCGGGGGGGATACGCAGTATTTT. The rearrangement links TRBV5-1 to TRBJ2-3; TRBD2 matches at 7 bases. Germline trimming cut 0 bases from V and 6 bases from J; bases unmatched to any gene: 10. CDR1 and CDR2 from the germline V gene are SGHRS and YFSETQ. This CDR3 region has 16 residues.

The chain is built from TRBV6-5 and TRBJ1-1, with TRBD1 identical over 8 bases. CDR1 is MNHEY, CDR2 SVGAGI, per germline. The CDR3 has 12 residues. After removal of 5 bases from V and 10 bases from J, the junction contained 6 bases not matched to a gene. CDR3 nucleotides: TGTGCCAGCAGTCCTAGCGGGACAGGAGCTTTCTTT. This translates into CASSPSGTGAFF.

The chain uses TRBV7-2 and TRBJ1-4; the match to TRBD1 covers 7 bases. This CDR3 comprises 16 residues. Germline V lookup: CDR1 SGHTA, CDR2 FQGNSA. V gave up 2 bases and J gave up 5 bases; unmatched junction bases: 8. The CDR3 bases are TGTGCCAGCAGCTTAAATCCCGGGACAGTAAATGAAAAACTGTTTTTT. This translates into CASSLNPGTVNEKLFF.

The sample holds a few counts of this clone. The chain couples TRBV5-1 to TRBJ2-5, with 7 nucleotides matching TRBD1. Per the germline V gene, CDR1 is SGHRS and CDR2 is YFSETQ. This CDR3 comprises 15 residues. The V gene end was trimmed by 0 bases and the J gene end by 2 bases; junction bases not matched to a gene: 4. This CDR3 reads CASSLDPGGQETQYF. DNA for the CDR3: TGCGCCAGCAGCTTGGACCCAGGGGGTCAAGAGACCCAGTACTTC.

V gene TRBV6-1 combines with J gene TRBJ2-3, with 15 bases matching TRBD2. Unmatched junction bases numbered 5, after V lost 3 bases and J lost 4 bases. Per germline, CDR1 MNHNS and CDR2 SASEGT. The length of the CDR3 is 17 residues. The CDR3 DNA follows: TGTGCCAGCAGTGAGATCGGGACTAGCGGGAGGCCAGATACGCAGTATTTT. Protein: CASSEIGTSGRPDTQYF.

V gene TRBV18 combines with J gene TRBJ1-5; 8 nucleotides line up with TRBD1. Germline CDR1 is KGHSH and CDR2 is LQKENI. The CDR3 loop spans 14 amino acids. After removal of 6 bases from V and 6 bases from J, the junction contained 7 bases not matched to a gene. The CDR3: CASSPDRGPQPQHF. The CDR3 nucleotides are TGTGCCAGCTCTCCAGACAGGGGACCTCAGCCCCAGCATTTT. The complete variable domain, with remaining parts taken from reference TRBV18 and TRBJ1-5, reads NAGVMQNPRHLVRRRGQEARLRCSPMKGHSHVYWYRQLPEEGLKFMVYLQKENIIDESGMPKERFSAEFPKEGPSILRIQQVVRGDSAAYFCASSPDRGPQPQHFGDGTRLSIL.

The chain has TRBV7-2 and TRBJ2-7; D may be TRBD2 (5 bases). Per the germline V gene, CDR1 is SGHTA and CDR2 is FQGNSA. Trimming cost V 4 bases and J 7 bases, with 14 bases left between them. The CDR3 is 13 amino acids. DNA for the CDR3: TGTGCCAGCAGCTATTTTGCCCCGGGGGAGCAGTACTTC. Protein: CASSYFAPGEQYF.

The CDR3 is CASSWTSGSTDTQYF. DNA for the CDR3: TGTGCCAGCAGTTGGACTAGCGGGAGCACAGATACGCAGTATTTT. This chain connects TRBV28 to TRBJ2-3, with TRBD2 matching over 11 bases. The trim removed 4 bases at V and 0 bases at J, leaving 0 bases unmatched. The CDR3 is made up of 15 amino acids. Germline V gene sequence: CDR1 MDHEN, CDR2 SYDVKM.